Shown below are 3 T cell receptor beta chains from a single sample sequenced in a study of T-cell memory formation after mild COVID-19. In TCRdb, the 5' RACE reads were re-called with MiXCR into one record per CDR3 protein. The data show hundreds of thousands of distinct CDR3 sequences, roughly a fifth seen once. Sample: PBMCs or a T cell subset sorted from them (not recorded which). All receptors come from an adult woman who had mild COVID-19 (a few samples of this study predate the infection). Cell type and time point are not known.

The chain carries TRBV30 and TRBJ2-3; D gene ambiguous. V lost 0 bases and J 0 bases, leaving 7 bases between the germline ends. The CDR3 consists of 14 residues. Germline V gene data show CDR1 as GTSNPN and CDR2 as SVGIG (reference sequence). CDR3 region: CAWSVIRSTDTQYF. The CDR3 nucleotides read TGTGCCTGGAGTGTTATTAGAAGCACAGATACGCAGTATTTT.

V is TRBV27 and J is TRBJ2-1, with 12 bases identical to TRBD2. The CDR3 has 15 residues. Looked up from germline, CDR1 is MNHEY and CDR2 is SMNVEV (reference sequence). With 7 bases clipped from V and 5 bases from J, the junction kept 6 bases outside the gene matches. The DNA of the CDR3 is TGTGCCAGCACTTCGACTAGCGGGAGAGACAATGAGCAGTTCTTC. Protein sequence: CASTSTSGRDNEQFF.

The chain links TRBV6-6 to TRBJ2-7; 13 bases are a match to TRBD2. The CDR3 has 15 residues. Germline CDR1 reads MNHNY; CDR2 reads SVGAGI (reference sequence). The J segment lost 3 bases and the V segment lost 7 bases, leaving 6 bases of the junction unmatched. Written as DNA, the CDR3 is TGTGCCAGCACCATACTAGCGGGAGGGTACTACGAGCAGTACTTC. This sequence encodes CASTILAGGYYEQYF.